This T cell receptor (beta chain) was captured by sequencing in a study of blood T cells in healthy people across ages. Study background: In model experiments, template switching was able to capture about one barcoded beta molecule for every two T cells that were present.

Alongside a J-beta primer mix, a sample-barcoded 5' primer served in a second PCR lasting roughly 6 to 12 cycles. TCRdb itself ran the 5' RACE reads through MiXCR, one entry per CDR3 protein. The repertoire holds hundreds of thousands of distinct CDR3 sequences, with over 40% as singletons. In regard to this clonotype: Antigen unknown.

This CDR3 is built from 15 residues. V shed 6 bases and J 2 bases; nucleotides not matched to a gene: 5. The germline V gene encodes CDR1 SGHTA and CDR2 FQGNSA. Points from the study as a whole: Long-lived donors carried more naive CD4+ cells and greater diversity than aged donors.

The sequence derives from an elderly man in good health. Sequencing was carried out using blood. The genes are TRBV7-2 and TRBJ2-2, with 8 bases lining up with TRBD1. The CDR3 region has the DNA TGTGCCAGCAGACGCGGACAGGGAAACACCGGGGAGCTGTTTTTT. The encoded protein is CASRRGQGNTGELFF.